The 19 T cell receptor beta chains reported below all come from one sample, sequenced in a study of response to subunit inactivated influenza vaccine. From the RT-PCR reads, TCRdb called clonotypes with MiXCR, one entry per CDR3 protein. Seen here are approximately 290,000 distinct CDR3 sequences, over 20% observed once, and the top ten hold about a tenth. Sequenced material: PBMCs from blood, taken 21 months after vaccination. The receptors here all came from a man in his fifties or sixties who received an inactivated influenza vaccine.

This clonotype was found many times. The chain couples TRBV21-1 to TRBJ1-5; TRBD1, the table's D call, was not compared with the DNA. TRBV21-1 is deemed a pseudogene. This CDR3 comprises 15 residues. CDR3 coding DNA: TGTGCCAGCAGCGGTGGTGGGGACAGCAATCAGCCCCAGCATTTT. Its translation is CASSGGGDSNQPQHF.

This clonotype was counted many times. This chain links TRBV4-3 with TRBJ1-1; D gene uncertain. CDR1 LGHNA and CDR2 YSLEER come from the germline V gene. The CDR3 has 14 residues. The germline V and J ends were trimmed by 0 bases and 10 bases, with 15 bases remaining between them. The DNA for the CDR3 is TGCGCCAGCAGCCAAGATTTTGGCACGGGTAGAGCTTTCTTT. Amino acid sequence: CASSQDFGTGRAFF.

This clonotype was detected only a few times. This CDR3 is CASSPLQSTDTQYF. CDR3 coding DNA: TGTGCCAGCTCACCACTGCAAAGCACAGATACGCAGTATTTT. The chain couples TRBV18 to TRBJ2-3; D is uncertain. The germline V gene encodes CDR1 KGHSH and CDR2 LQKENI. The CDR3 contains 14 residues. V lost 1 base and J lost 0, with 5 bases in between.

This clonotype was picked up a small number of times. The genes are TRBV12-3 or TRBV12-4 and TRBJ1-1; D unclear. This CDR3 has 13 residues. V shed 5 bases and J shed 3 bases, with 10 bases lying between them. Here the CDR3 reads CASSTRRDTEAFF. For the CDR3, the DNA is TGTGCCAGCAGTACCCGACGAGACACTGAAGCTTTCTTT.

The gene calls are TRBV15 and TRBJ2-4; D gene unclear. In germline, CDR1 is LNHNV, CDR2 YYDKDF (reference sequence). V was clipped by 1 base and J by 7 bases, with 2 bases between them. This CDR3 comprises 11 residues. CDR3 sequence: CATSRGNIQYF. DNA of the CDR3: TGTGCCACCAGCAGAGGGAACATTCAGTACTTC. Combining the CDR3 with reference TRBV15 and TRBJ2-4 gives the whole variable domain DAMVIQNPRYQVTQFGKPVTLSCSQTLNHNVMYWYQQKSSQAPKLLFHYYDKDFNNEADTPDNFQSRRPNTSFCFLDIRSPGLGDTAMYLCATSRGNIQYFGAGTRLSVL.

The chain employs TRBV11-3 and TRBJ1-2, with 7 nucleotides matching TRBD1. There are 14 residues in the CDR3. Unmatched junction bases numbered 5, after V lost 3 bases and J lost 4 bases. Per the germline V gene, CDR1 is SGHNT and CDR2 is YENEEA. The CDR3 here is CASSLPGTAYGYTF. The CDR3, as DNA: TGTGCCAGCAGCTTGCCCGGGACAGCCTATGGCTACACCTTC.

This clonotype appeared a few times. This sequence joins TRBV30 and TRBJ1-3; TRBD1 matches 9 bases. CDR3 length equals 16 residues. CDR1 is GTSNPN, CDR2 SVGIG, per germline (reference sequence). Germline trimming cut 3 bases from V and 4 bases from J; bases unmatched to any gene: 10. The CDR3 reads CAWRSRDRVLGNTIYF. Written as DNA, the CDR3 is TGTGCCTGGAGAAGCCGGGACAGGGTCTTAGGAAACACCATATATTTT.

V is TRBV11-2 and J is TRBJ2-1, with 7 bases matching TRBD1. V dropped 5 bases and J dropped 3; count of bases not matched to a gene: 7. The V gene's germline CDR1 is SGHAT and CDR2 FQNNGV. This CDR3 is built from 15 residues. CDR3 sequence reads: CASSKDRQGYNEQFF. CDR3 nucleotide sequence: TGTGCCAGCAGCAAGGATCGACAGGGCTACAATGAGCAGTTCTTC.

The chain employs TRBV9 and TRBJ2-3, with TRBD2 identical over 11 bases. The CDR3 length is 16 residues. Germline V gene data show CDR1 as SGDLS and CDR2 as YYNGEE. The trim removed 4 bases at V and 5 bases at J, leaving 9 bases unmatched. The DNA of the CDR3 is TGTGCCAGCAGCCCGTGGACTAGCGGGCTGCGAGATACGCAGTATTTT. It codes for CASSPWTSGLRDTQYF.

This clonotype was detected a few times. The J gene is TRBJ1-3, the V gene TRBV20-1; no firm D call. Germline loops: CDR1 DFQATT, CDR2 SNEGSKA (reference sequence). The CDR3 contains 14 residues. The ends were cut back, 1 base at V and 4 bases at J, with 11 bases in the middle. The CDR3 region has the DNA TGCAGTGCTAGAGGATGGGGTTCCGGAAACACCATATATTTT. This encodes CSARGWGSGNTIYF.

This clonotype has more than one count but fewer than ten. V and J are TRBV29-1 and TRBJ2-6; TRBD1 agrees at 8 bases. Germline V gene data show CDR1 as SQVTM and CDR2 as ANQGSEA. The CDR3 extends over 16 amino acids. V lost 1 base to trimming and J lost 4 bases; unmatched junction nucleotides: 6. The CDR3 nucleotides are TGCAGCGTTGAAGGGCAGGGGGCGAGAGGGGCCAACGTCCTGACTTTC. Translation: CSVEGQGARGANVLTF.

In this sample, this clonotype turned up a few times. This chain links TRBV7-6 with TRBJ1-4; weak D call: TRBD1 (5 bases). Germline CDR1 is SGHVS and CDR2 is FNYEAQ. Trimming left V 3 bases short and J 4 bases short, with 9 bases between. The CDR3 runs to 14 residues. Written as DNA, the CDR3 is TGTGCCAGCAGCTTGGGGGGGGGTAATGAAAAACTGTTTTTT. This sequence encodes CASSLGGGNEKLFF.

The gene calls are TRBV7-9 and TRBJ2-1, with TRBD2 identical over 12 bases. Germline trimming cut 7 bases from V and 1 base from J; bases unmatched to any gene: 8. The CDR3 is 17 amino acids. CDR1 is SEHNR and CDR2 is FQNEAQ in the germline V gene (reference sequence). The CDR3 spells CASTPGLAGPSYNEQFF. In DNA form, the CDR3 reads TGTGCCAGCACTCCGGGACTAGCGGGCCCTTCCTACAATGAGCAGTTCTTC.

This clonotype was found a few times. The genes are TRBV4-3 and TRBJ2-1; the match to TRBD2 covers 9 bases. The junction had 5 bases not matched to a gene; V was cut back by 0 bases and J by 2 bases. The CDR3 spans 17 residues. Germline V CDR1 and CDR2: LGHNA, YSLEER. CDR3 sequence: CASSQDLASGAYNEQFF. The CDR3 DNA is TGCGCCAGCAGCCAAGATCTTGCTAGCGGGGCCTACAATGAGCAGTTCTTC.

In this sample, this clonotype turned up a few times. V usage is TRBV20-1 and J usage is TRBJ1-1, with D perhaps TRBD1 (5 bases). CDR1 is DFQATT, CDR2 SNEGSKA, per germline (reference sequence). This CDR3 comprises 11 residues. Trimming left V 6 bases short and J 9 bases short, with 14 bases between. CDR3 in amino acids: CSATTANKAFF. The DNA for the CDR3 is TGCAGTGCAACGACAGCAAACAAAGCTTTCTTT.

This clonotype was counted between two and nine times. The CDR3 DNA is TGTGCCAGCAGTTACGGCAGGGGCCTTCGCACAGATACGCAGTATTTT. Amino acid sequence: CASSYGRGLRTDTQYF. The gene calls are TRBV6-2 or TRBV6-3 and TRBJ2-3; D possibly corresponds to TRBD1 (6 bases). Germline loops: CDR1 MNHEY, CDR2 SVGEGT. The CDR3 length is 16 residues. Between the trimmed V and J ends, which lost 2 bases and 1 base, there was a span of 13 bases.

This chain connects TRBV20-1 to TRBJ2-7; no clear D. Deletions cut 2 bases from V and 0 bases from J, with 14 bases between. Germline V lookup: CDR1 DFQATT, CDR2 SNEGSKA (reference sequence). CDR3 size: 15 residues. CDR3 bases: TGCAGTGCTAGATATCCCACAGCGTACTCCTACGAGCAGTACTTC. Its protein product is CSARYPTAYSYEQYF.

V usage is TRBV20-1 and J usage is TRBJ1-5; unclear D gene. The CDR3 totals 13 residues. CDR1 is DFQATT and CDR2 is SNEGSKA in the germline V gene (reference sequence). Trimming cost V 6 bases and J 1 base, with 10 bases left between them. CDR3 sequence: CSALLTSNQPQHF. CDR3 nucleotide sequence: TGCAGTGCCCTGTTGACAAGCAATCAGCCCCAGCATTTT.

This clonotype appeared a few times. The CDR3 nucleotides are TGTGCCAGCAGCCCCCTCCTCCGAGGACAGGGTACCACGGAGCTGTTTTTT. Translated, it gives CASSPLLRGQGTTELFF. The rearrangement joins TRBV6-1 to TRBJ2-2; 8 nucleotides agree with TRBD1. V shed 6 bases, J shed 10 bases, and the junction held 19 bases outside the gene matches. This CDR3 spans 17 amino acids. The germline V gene has CDR1 MNHNS and CDR2 SASEGT.